This TCR beta chain is drawn from a study of blood T cell repertoires in COVID-19. V was clipped by 6 bases and J by 2 bases, with 11 bases between them. The CDR3 is 13 amino acids. CDR1 is MNHEY, CDR2 SVGAGI, per germline. Sequencing used immunoSEQ multiplex PCR; TCRdb keeps in-frame clones, though not all of them. The sample consists of around 160,000 clones, approximately 86% of them appearing once. This clonotype was sampled from a man aged 55 to 70 with acute or convalescent COVID-19. The specimen was peripheral blood. This rearrangement joins TRBV6-5 to TRBJ2-7, with a possible D match to TRBD2 (5 bases). The CDR3 DNA reads as TGTGCCAGCAGGGTGGCTAGCACCTACGAGCAGTACTTC. This encodes CASRVASTYEQYF.